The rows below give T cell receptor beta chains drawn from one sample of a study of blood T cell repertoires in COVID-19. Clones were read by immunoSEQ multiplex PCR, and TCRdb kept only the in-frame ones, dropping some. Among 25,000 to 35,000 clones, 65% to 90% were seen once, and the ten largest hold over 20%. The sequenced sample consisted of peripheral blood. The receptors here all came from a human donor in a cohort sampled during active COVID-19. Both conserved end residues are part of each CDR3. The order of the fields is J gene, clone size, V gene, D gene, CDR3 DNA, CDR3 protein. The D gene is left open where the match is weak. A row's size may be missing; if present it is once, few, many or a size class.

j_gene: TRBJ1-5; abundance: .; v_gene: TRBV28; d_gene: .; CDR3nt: TGTGCCAGCAGCAAGATACAGGGTAGCAATCAGCCCCAGCATTTT; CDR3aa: CASSKIQGSNQPQHF
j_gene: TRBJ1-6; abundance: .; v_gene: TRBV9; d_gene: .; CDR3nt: TGTGCCAGCAGCCAGCTACTCGGAGGAAACTCATCACCCCTCCACTTT; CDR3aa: CASSQLLGGNSSPLHF
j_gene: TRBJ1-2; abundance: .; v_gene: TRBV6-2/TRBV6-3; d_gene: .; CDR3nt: TGTGCCAGCAGTTACTCGCCCCCCGAGGGCTATGGCTACACCTTC; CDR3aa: CASSYSPPEGYGYTF
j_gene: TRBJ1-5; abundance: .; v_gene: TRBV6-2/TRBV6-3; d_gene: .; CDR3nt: TGTGCCAGCAGTTGGCTTGACAAAAATCAGCCCCAGCATTTT; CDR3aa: CASSWLDKNQPQHF
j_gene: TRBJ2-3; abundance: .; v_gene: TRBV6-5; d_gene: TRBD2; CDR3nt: TGTGCCAGCACCTCTAGCGGGGGCACAGATACGCAGTATTTT; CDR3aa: CASTSSGGTDTQYF
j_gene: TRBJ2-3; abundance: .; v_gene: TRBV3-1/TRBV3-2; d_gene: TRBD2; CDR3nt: TGTGCCAGCAGCCTCGGGGGGGCCTTAGTTCCTAGCACAGATACGCAGTATTTT; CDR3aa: CASSLGGALVPSTDTQYF
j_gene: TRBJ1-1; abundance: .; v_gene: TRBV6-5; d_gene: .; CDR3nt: TGTGCCAGCAGCCGTTTTTCGAACACTGAAGCTTTCTTT; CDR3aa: CASSRFSNTEAFF
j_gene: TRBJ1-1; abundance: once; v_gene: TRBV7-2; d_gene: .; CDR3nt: TGTGCCAGCAGCTCCCGGGTCCGGAGCACTGAAGCTTTCTTT; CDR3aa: CASSSRVRSTEAFF
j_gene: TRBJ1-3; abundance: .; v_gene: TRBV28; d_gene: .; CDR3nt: TGTGCCACCGGGGTAGCGGGAAACACCATATATTTT; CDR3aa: CATGVAGNTIYF
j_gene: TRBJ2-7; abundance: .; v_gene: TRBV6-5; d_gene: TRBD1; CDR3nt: TGTGCCAGCAGCCCGGACAGGGGGCGCGACGAGCAGTACTTC; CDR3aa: CASSPDRGRDEQYF
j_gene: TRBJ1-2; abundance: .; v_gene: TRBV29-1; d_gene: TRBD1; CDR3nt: TGCAGCGCGACAGGGAACTATGGCTACACCTTC; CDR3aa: CSATGNYGYTF
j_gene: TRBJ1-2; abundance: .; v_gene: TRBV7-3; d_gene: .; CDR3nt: TGTGCCAGCAGCTTAAACGGGAACTATGGCTACACCTTC; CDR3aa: CASSLNGNYGYTF
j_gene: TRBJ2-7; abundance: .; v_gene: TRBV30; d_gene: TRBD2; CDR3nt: TGTGCCTGGAGTGTACTAGCGGGGCCATACGAGCAGTACTTC; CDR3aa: CAWSVLAGPYEQYF
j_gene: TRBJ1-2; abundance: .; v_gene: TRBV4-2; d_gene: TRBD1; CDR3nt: TGTGCCAGCAGCCAAGGGGGGACAGGGCTCTATGGCTACACCTTC; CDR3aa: CASSQGGTGLYGYTF
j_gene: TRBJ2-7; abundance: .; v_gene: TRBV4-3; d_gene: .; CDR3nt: TGCGCCAGCAGCTTCGAACCGCGGGACGCAACCTACGAGCAGTACTTC; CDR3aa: CASSFEPRDATYEQYF
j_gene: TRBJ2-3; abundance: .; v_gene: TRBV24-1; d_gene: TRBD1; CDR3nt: TGTGCCACCAGTGAACCGACAGGGGGCAGCACAGATACGCAGTATTTT; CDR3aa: CATSEPTGGSTDTQYF
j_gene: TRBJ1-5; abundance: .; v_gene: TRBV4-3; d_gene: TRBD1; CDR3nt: TGCGCCAGCAGCCAGTACAGGGGACGCAATCAGCCCCAGCATTTT; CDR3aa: CASSQYRGRNQPQHF
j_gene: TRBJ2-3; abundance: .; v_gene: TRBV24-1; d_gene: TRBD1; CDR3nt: TGTGCCACAAGTGGCAGGGGGCCAGATACGCAGTATTTT; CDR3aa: CATSGRGPDTQYF
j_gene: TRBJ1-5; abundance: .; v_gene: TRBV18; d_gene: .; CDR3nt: TGTGCCAGCTCACCACAGGGAGGAAGCAATCAGCCCCAGCATTTT; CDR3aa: CASSPQGGSNQPQHF
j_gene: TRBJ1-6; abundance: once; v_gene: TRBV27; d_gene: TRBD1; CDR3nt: TGTGCCAGCAGTATCCGACAGGGCATATGGTCACCCCTCCACTTT; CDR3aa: CASSIRQGIWSPLHF
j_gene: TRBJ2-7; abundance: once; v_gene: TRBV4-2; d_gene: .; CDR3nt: TGTGCCAGCAGCCAAGAGGGGATCGGGGGTCGTGGCAGCGAGCAGTACTTC; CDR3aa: CASSQEGIGGRGSEQYF
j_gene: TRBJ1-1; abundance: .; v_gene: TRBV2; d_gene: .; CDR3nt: TGTGCCAGCAGTGAATTCCGGGGAATGAACACTGAAGCTTTCTTT; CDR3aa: CASSEFRGMNTEAFF
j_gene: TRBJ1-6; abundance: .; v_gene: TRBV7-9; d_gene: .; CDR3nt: TGTGCCAGCAGCCCCCAGGGAAATCGGTCACCCCTCCACTTT; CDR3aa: CASSPQGNRSPLHF
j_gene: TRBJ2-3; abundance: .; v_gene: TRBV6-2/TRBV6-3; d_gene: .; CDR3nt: TGTGCCAGCAGTTTCCAAGGTAGCGGAGCAGATACGCAGTATTTT; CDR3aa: CASSFQGSGADTQYF
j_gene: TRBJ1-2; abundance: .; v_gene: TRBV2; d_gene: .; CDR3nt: TGTGCCAGCAGTGCTCTCCCGGGGAGGGGGGCAGGCGGCTACACCTTC; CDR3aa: CASSALPGRGAGGYTF
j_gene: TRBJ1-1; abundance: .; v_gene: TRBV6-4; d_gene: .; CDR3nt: TGTGCCAGCTCCACGGGCGAGGGTGGCACTGAAGCTTTCTTT; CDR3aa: CASSTGEGGTEAFF
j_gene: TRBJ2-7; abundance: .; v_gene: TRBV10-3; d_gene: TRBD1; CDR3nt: TGTGCCTCTTCCGGGACAGGGACCTACGAGCAGTACTTC; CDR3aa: CASSGTGTYEQYF
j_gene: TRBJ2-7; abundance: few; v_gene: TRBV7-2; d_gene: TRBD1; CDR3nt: TGTGCCAGCAGCTCGGCGGGACAGGGTACGCCCTACGAGCAGTACTTC; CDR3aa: CASSSAGQGTPYEQYF